The T cell receptor (beta chain) under discussion was sequenced for a study of identical twins. TCRdb independently ran MiXCR on the 5' RACE reads; one entry per CDR3 protein. Here the sample spans 18,000 or so distinct CDR3 sequences, less than 70% being singletons. Study-level points and caveats: Researchers caution that invariant MAIT and iNKT cells could partly confound zero-insertion analyses. Compared with models, monozygotic twins showed more out-of-frame TCR alpha sharing.

As for this clonotype: What it binds is unknown.

In every case, the donor was a healthy Caucasian. The CDR3 runs 15 residues. Germline V CDR1 and CDR2: SNHLY, FYNNEI. Trimming stripped 6 bases from V and 4 bases from J, with 16 bases between. Material: memory (CD45RO+) T cells sorted from blood. The genes are TRBV2 and TRBJ2-1, with D perhaps matching TRBD1 (5 bases). The sequence derives from a young woman in good health. This table probably holds off-target reads from a library built for another chain. DNA of the CDR3: TGTGCCAGCAGCCGACAGTCACTACTGTACAATGAGCAGTTCTTC. Translated, it gives CASSRQSLLYNEQFF. The full variable domain, rest sourced from reference TRBV2 and TRBJ2-1, is EPEVTQTPSHQVTQMGQEVILRCVPISNHLYFYWYRQILGQKVEFLVSFYNNEISEKSEIFDDQFSVERPDGSNFTLKIRSTKLEDSAMYFCASSRQSLLYNEQFFGPGTRLTVL.